These 13 T cell receptor beta chains share one sample of origin, sequenced in a study of regulatory T cells in long-lasting Graves disease. Libraries of TCR beta came from iRepertoire HTBI primers plus Arm-PCR of CDR3 regions. TCRdb ran MiXCR on the multiplex PCR reads and lists one entry per CDR3 protein. The data show roughly 500,000 distinct CDR3 sequences, approximately 13% seen once. The sample's time point: newly diagnosed GD, antithyroid drugs for less than 3 months. Following extraction of RNA from PBMCs, that RNA was used to make the TCR library. This sample was shared with a second study, whose subject was T cells in Graves' hyperthyroidism and ophthalmopathy.

The sequenced sample was peripheral blood mononuclear cells (PBMCs), obtained at new diagnosis, from a patient treated with antithyroid drugs. Receptor source: a man aged 25 to 40 with Graves disease.

In its sample, this clonotype was seen many times. The rearrangement uses TRBV5-1 and TRBJ2-7; a weak D match, TRBD2 (6 bases). In germline, CDR1 is SGHRS, CDR2 YFSETQ. The CDR3 runs to 18 residues. Trimming stripped 5 bases from V and 3 bases from J, with 27 bases between. CDR3 in DNA: TGCGCCAGCAGATTAACCTTTAGGAGGGCCGCAATGAGCTACGAGCAGTACTTC. The encoded protein is CASRLTFRRAAMSYEQYF.

Many counts were recorded for this clonotype. The CDR3 protein is CAIRRSSGESYNEQFF. Here the CDR3 DNA reads TGTGCCATCAGGAGGAGTTCAGGGGAGTCCTACAATGAGCAGTTCTTC. V gene TRBV10-3 combines with J gene TRBJ2-1, with D perhaps matching TRBD1 (6 bases). Germline lookup yields CDR1 ENHRY and CDR2 SYGVKD. There are 16 residues in the CDR3. V was clipped by 6 bases and J by 1 base, with 16 bases between them.

This clonotype has only one observation. The gene calls are TRBV6-5 and TRBJ2-3; D call uncertain. Germline CDR1 is MNHEY and CDR2 is SVGAGI. This CDR3 contains 15 residues. Between the trimmed V and J ends, which lost 3 bases and 1 base, there was a span of 11 bases. This CDR3 reads CASSYLLGGTDTQYF. DNA for the CDR3: TGTGCCAGCAGTTATTTGCTTGGCGGCACAGATACGCAGTATTTT.

Regarding this clonotype: A clone one base away is much larger, so this may be a read error. Likely a read error: the CDR3 ends without its conserved phenylalanine or tryptophan. This chain connects TRBV5-1 to TRBJ2-7, with D unresolved. In germline, CDR1 is SGHRS, CDR2 YFSETQ. V was trimmed by 0 bases and J by 9 bases, leaving 13 bases between them. The CDR3 contains 13 residues. The CDR3 region is CASSLARESPQYL. DNA for the CDR3: TGCGCCAGCAGCTTGGCCCGCGAAAGTCCGCAGTACCTC.

The J gene is TRBJ2-7, the V gene TRBV5-6; TRBD2 might be the D (6 bases). The CDR3 totals 14 residues. V dropped 7 bases and J dropped 0 bases, with 14 bases sitting between them. Germline V lookup: CDR1 SGHDT, CDR2 YYEEEE. The CDR3 sequence is CASGAGRSSYEQYF. The DNA for the CDR3 is TGTGCCAGCGGAGCGGGCAGGAGCTCCTACGAGCAGTACTTC.

This chain uses TRBV10-3 with TRBJ1-6, with TRBD1 as a possible D gene (6 bases). Trimming pared 8 bases from V and 6 bases from J, leaving 11 bases between. The CDR3 has 13 residues. Germline V gives CDR1 ENHRY, CDR2 SYGVKD. Here the CDR3 reads CAIGGTINSPLHF. Written as DNA, the CDR3 is TGTGCCATCGGGGGGACAATTAATTCACCCCTCCACTTT.

This clonotype was recorded many times. DNA of the CDR3: TGTGCCAGCAGCTTAGGTGTGGTTGAGACCCAGTACTTC. Translated, it gives CASSLGVVETQYF. The chain couples TRBV7-6 to TRBJ2-5, with D unresolved. Trimming removed 1 base from V and 5 bases from J, with 8 bases in between. Germline lookup yields CDR1 SGHVS and CDR2 FNYEAQ. This CDR3 spans 13 amino acids.

This clonotype appeared many times. This CDR3 is CASTTGTTNTGELFF. DNA of the CDR3: TGTGCCAGCACCACCGGGACTACGAACACCGGGGAGCTGTTTTTT. The genes are TRBV27 and TRBJ2-2, with TRBD2 matching over 7 bases. V was clipped by 7 bases and J by 0 bases; unmatched bases: 5. The germline CDR1 and CDR2 sequences are MNHEY and SMNVEV (reference sequence). The CDR3 runs to 15 residues.

This clonotype was detected once. Its ends do not fully match the called genes, so a read error is possible. The genes are TRBV6-4 and TRBJ2-7; 9 positions agree with TRBD1. The CDR3 length is 15 residues. The germline gives CDR1 MRHNA, CDR2 SNTAGT. In DNA, the CDR3 is TGTGCCAGCAGTGACCACGGACAGGGGTCCTGCGAGCAGTACTTT. Protein sequence: CASSDHGQGSCEQYF.

This clonotype was counted ten times or more. V usage is TRBV7-2 and J usage is TRBJ2-6, with D possibly TRBD1 on 6 matching bases. CDR3 length equals 15 residues. Trimming removed 0 bases at V and 13 bases at J, with 16 bases between. Germline CDR1 SGHTA, CDR2 FQGNSA. The CDR3 DNA reads TGTGCCAGCAGCTTAGCGGCAGGGGATAGCTGGGTCCTGACTTTC. Translation gives CASSLAAGDSWVLTF.

This clonotype was recorded many times. This chain links TRBV24-1 with TRBJ1-1; no definite D call. V was pared by 3 bases and J by 4 bases, with 14 bases between. CDR1 and CDR2 (germline): KGHDR, SFDVKD. The CDR3 is made up of 15 amino acids. CDR3 sequence: CATSDPRSGSTEAFF. The CDR3, as DNA: TGTGCCACCAGTGATCCCCGTTCTGGGAGCACTGAAGCTTTCTTT.

This clonotype occurred many times. The junction departs from germline at one end; a sequencing error may be responsible. V and J are TRBV12-3 or TRBV12-4 and TRBJ2-1; no clear D. This CDR3 is built from 13 residues. Here the CDR3 reads CASSLESYNEQFF. The CDR3 DNA is TGCGCCAGCAGCTTGGAGAGCTACAATGAGCAGTTCTTC.

V gene TRBV15 combines with J gene TRBJ2-5; D is perhaps TRBD2 (6 bases). Germline loops: CDR1 LNHNV, CDR2 YYDKDF (reference sequence). Trimming pared 1 base from V and 5 bases from J, leaving 14 bases between. This CDR3 is 15 amino acids long. The CDR3 protein is CATSRVGGSGETQYF. For the CDR3, the DNA is TGTGCCACCAGCAGAGTGGGAGGATCGGGCGAGACCCAGTACTTC. The whole variable domain, filled in from reference TRBV15 and TRBJ2-5, reads DAMVIQNPRYQVTQFGKPVTLSCSQTLNHNVMYWYQQKSSQAPKLLFHYYDKDFNNEADTPDNFQSRRPNTSFCFLDIRSPGLGDTAMYLCATSRVGGSGETQYFGPGTRLLVL.